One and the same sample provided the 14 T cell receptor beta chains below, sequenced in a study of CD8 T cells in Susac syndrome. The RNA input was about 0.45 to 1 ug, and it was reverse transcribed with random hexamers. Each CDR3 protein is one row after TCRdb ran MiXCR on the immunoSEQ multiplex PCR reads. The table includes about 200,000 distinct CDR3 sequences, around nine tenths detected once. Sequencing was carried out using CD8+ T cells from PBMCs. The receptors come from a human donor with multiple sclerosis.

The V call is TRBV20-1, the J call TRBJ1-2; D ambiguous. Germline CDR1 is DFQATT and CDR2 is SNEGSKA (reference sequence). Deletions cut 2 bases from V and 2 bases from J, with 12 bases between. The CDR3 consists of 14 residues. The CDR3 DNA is TGCAGTGCTAGACCCCTTCGGGAAAACTATGGCTACACCTTC. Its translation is CSARPLRENYGYTF.

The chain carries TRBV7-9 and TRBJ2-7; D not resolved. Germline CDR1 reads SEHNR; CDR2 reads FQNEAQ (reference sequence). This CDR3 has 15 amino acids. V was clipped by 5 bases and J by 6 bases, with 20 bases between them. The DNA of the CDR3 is TGTGCCAGCAGCCATGACGCAGACAAGTCCCGCGAGCAGTACTTC. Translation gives CASSHDADKSREQYF.

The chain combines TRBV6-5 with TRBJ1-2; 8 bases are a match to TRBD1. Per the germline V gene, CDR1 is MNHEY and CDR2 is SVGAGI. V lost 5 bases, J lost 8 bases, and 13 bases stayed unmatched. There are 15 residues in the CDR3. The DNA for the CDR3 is TGTGCCAGCAGTAAGAGGGACAGGCCGATCGAGGGCTACACCTTC. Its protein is CASSKRDRPIEGYTF.

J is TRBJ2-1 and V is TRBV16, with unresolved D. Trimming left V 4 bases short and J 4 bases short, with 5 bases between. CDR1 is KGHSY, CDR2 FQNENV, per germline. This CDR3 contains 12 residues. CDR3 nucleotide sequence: TGTGCCAGCAGCCCCAATTACAATGAGCAGTTCTTC. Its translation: CASSPNYNEQFF.

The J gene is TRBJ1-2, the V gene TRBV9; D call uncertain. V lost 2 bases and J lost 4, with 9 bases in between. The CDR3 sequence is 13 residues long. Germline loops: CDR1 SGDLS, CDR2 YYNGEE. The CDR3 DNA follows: TGTGCCAGCAGCGTTGGGCCGGTCTATGGCTACACCTTC. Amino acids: CASSVGPVYGYTF. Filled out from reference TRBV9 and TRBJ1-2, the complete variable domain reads DSGVTQTPKHLITATGQRVTLRCSPRSGDLSVYWYQQSLDQGLQFLIQYYNGEERAKGNILERFSAQQFPDLHSELNLSSLELGDSALYFCASSVGPVYGYTFGSGTRLTVV.

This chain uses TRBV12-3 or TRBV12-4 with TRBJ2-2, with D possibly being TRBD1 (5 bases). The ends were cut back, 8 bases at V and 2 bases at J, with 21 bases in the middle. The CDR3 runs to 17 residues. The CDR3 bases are TGTGCCAGCTCCCCGCCGGGCCTCAGGGATAACACCGGGGAGCTGTTTTTT. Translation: CASSPPGLRDNTGELFF.

The CDR3 sequence is CASSFSGGSDEQFF. The CDR3 nucleotides are TGCGCCAGCAGCTTCTCAGGGGGATCTGATGAGCAGTTCTTC. The genes are TRBV5-1 and TRBJ2-1, with 7 bases lining up with TRBD1. The junction had 7 bases not matched to a gene; V was cut back by 2 bases and J by 8 bases. Germline V gene lookup returns CDR1 SGHRS and CDR2 YFSETQ. The CDR3 spans 14 residues.

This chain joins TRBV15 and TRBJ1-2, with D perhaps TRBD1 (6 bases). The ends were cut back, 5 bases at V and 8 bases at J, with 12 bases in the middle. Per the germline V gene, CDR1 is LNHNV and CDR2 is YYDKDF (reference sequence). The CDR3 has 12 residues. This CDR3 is CATSGDIRGYTF. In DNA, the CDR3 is TGTGCCACCAGCGGGGACATTCGCGGCTACACCTTC.

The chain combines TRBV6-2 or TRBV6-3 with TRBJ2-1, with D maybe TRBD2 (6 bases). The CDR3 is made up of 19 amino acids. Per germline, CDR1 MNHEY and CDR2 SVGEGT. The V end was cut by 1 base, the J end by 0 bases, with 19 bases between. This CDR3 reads CASSYLFGGGSSSYNEQFF. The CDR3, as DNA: TGTGCCAGCAGTTACTTATTCGGGGGTGGCTCAAGCTCCTACAATGAGCAGTTCTTC.

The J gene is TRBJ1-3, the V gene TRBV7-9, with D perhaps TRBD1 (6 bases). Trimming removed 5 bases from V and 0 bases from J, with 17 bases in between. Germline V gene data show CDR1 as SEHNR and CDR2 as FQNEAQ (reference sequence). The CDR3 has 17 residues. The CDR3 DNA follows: TGTGCCAGCAGCCCAGGGCCCCGGGACAACTCTGGAAACACCATATATTTT. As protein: CASSPGPRDNSGNTIYF.

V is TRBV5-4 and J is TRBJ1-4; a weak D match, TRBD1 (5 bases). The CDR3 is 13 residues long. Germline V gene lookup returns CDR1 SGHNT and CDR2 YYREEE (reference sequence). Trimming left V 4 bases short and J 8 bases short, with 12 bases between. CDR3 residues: CASSGGLEEKLFF. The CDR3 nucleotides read TGTGCCAGCAGCGGGGGTTTGGAGGAAAAACTGTTTTTT.

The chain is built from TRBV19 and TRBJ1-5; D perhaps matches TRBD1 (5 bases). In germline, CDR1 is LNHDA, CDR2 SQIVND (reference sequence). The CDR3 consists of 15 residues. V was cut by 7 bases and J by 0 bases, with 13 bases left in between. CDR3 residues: CASTWGGNSNQPQHF. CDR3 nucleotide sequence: TGTGCCAGTACCTGGGGGGGGAATAGCAATCAGCCCCAGCATTTT.

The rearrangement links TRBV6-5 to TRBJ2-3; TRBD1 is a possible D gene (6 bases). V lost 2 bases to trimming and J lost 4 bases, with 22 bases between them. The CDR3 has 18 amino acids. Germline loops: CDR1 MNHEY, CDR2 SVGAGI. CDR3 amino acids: CASSYTPNLGAHADTQYF. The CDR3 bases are TGTGCCAGCAGTTACACCCCCAATCTGGGGGCTCATGCAGATACGCAGTATTTT.

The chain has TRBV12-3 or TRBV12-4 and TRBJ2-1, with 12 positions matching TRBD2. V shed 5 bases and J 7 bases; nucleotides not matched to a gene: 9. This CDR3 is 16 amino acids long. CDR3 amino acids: CASSPLAGGPGNEQFF. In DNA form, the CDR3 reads TGTGCCAGCAGTCCGCTAGCGGGAGGGCCTGGGAATGAGCAGTTCTTC.